Described below is a single T cell receptor beta chain sequence and its context. Antigen specificity is unknown. The entry originates in a study of CD8+CD57+ T cells in acquired aplastic anemia. The wider study: Mean DNA quantity obtained from sorted CD4+ and CD8+ cells was about 3 ug. Broader study findings: Common to patients and controls were approximately 30 CD8+ CDR3 sequences.

Trimming cost V 1 base and J 6 bases, with 7 bases left between them. The CDR3 runs to 12 residues. Germline V lookup: CDR1 SGHDN, CDR2 FVKESK. CDR3 and TCR beta VDJ profiling relied on a genomic DNA template. TCRdb reprocessed the reads via MiXCR and lists one record per CDR3 protein. This sample has about 200,000 distinct CDR3 sequences, with approximately 60% found just once. Patients included in sequencing had previously demonstrated CD8+CD57+ cell expansion by flow cytometry. Sequencing was done on a sample of sorted CD4+, CD8+, or CD8+CD57+ T cells (not recorded which) from PBMCs. The V gene is TRBV14, the J gene TRBJ2-7; D may be TRBD2 (6 bases). The TCR comes from a human donor with aplastic anemia. The DNA for the CDR3 is TGTGCCAGCAGCCAAGGGAGGGGCGAGCAGTACTTC. Translating it yields CASSQGRGEQYF.